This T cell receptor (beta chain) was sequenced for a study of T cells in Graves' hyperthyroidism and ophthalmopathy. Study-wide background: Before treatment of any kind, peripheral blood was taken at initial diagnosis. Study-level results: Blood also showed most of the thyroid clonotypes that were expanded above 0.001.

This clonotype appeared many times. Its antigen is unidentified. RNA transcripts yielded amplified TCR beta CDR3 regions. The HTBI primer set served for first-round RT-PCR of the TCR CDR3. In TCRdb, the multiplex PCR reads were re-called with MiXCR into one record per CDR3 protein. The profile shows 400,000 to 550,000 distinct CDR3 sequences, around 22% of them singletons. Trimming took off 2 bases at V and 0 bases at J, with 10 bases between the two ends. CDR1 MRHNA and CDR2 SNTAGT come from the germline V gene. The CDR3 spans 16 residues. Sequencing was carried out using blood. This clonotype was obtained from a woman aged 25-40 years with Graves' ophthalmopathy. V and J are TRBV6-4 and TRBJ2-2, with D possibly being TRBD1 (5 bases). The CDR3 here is CASSDEQGSNTGELFF. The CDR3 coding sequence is TGTGCCAGCAGTGACGAGCAGGGTTCGAACACCGGGGAGCTGTTTTTT.